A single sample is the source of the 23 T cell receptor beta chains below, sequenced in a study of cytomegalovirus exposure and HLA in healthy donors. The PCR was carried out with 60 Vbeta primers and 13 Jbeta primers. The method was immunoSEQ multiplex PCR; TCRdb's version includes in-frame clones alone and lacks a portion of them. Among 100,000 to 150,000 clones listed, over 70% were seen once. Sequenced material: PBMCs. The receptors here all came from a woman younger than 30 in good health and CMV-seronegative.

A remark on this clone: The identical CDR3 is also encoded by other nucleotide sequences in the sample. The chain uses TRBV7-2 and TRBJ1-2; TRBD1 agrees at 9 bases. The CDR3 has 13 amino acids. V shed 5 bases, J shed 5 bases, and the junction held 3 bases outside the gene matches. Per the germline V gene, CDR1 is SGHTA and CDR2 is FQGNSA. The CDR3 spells CASSPGTGYGYTF. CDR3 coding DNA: TGTGCCAGCAGCCCCGGGACAGGGTATGGCTACACCTTC.

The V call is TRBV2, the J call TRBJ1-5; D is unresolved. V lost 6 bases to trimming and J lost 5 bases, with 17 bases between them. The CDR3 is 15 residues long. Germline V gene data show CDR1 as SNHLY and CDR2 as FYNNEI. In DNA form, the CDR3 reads TGTGCCAGCAGCCTACGAGCTAGAAGTTATCAGCCCCAGCATTTT. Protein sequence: CASSLRARSYQPQHF.

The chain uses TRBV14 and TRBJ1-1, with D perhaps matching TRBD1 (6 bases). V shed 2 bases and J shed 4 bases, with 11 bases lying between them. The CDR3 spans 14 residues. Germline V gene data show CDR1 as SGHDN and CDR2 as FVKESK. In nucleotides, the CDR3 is TGTGCCAGCAGCCAAACCCCAGGGGCCACTGAAGCTTTCTTT. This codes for CASSQTPGATEAFF.

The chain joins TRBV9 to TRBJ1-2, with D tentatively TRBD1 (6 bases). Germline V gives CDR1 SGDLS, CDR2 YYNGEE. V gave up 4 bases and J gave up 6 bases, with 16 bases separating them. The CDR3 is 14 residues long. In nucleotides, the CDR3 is TGTGCCAGCAGCCCATCATGGACAGTAAATGGCTACACCTTC. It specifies CASSPSWTVNGYTF.

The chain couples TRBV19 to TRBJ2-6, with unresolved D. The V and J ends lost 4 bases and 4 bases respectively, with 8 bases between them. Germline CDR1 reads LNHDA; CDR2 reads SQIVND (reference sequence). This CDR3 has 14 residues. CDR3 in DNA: TGTGCCAGTAGTACAGTACAGGGGGCCAACGTCCTGACTTTC. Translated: CASSTVQGANVLTF.

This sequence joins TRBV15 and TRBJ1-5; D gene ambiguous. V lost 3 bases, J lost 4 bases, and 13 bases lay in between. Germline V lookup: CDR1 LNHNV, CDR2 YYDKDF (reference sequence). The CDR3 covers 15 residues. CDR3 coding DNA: TGTGCCACCAGCAGCGCACTCCGAGGAAATCAGCCCCAGCATTTT. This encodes CATSSALRGNQPQHF.

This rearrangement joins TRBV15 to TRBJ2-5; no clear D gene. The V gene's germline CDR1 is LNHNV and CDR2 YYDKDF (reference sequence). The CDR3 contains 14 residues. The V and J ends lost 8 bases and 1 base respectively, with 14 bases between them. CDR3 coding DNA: TGTGCCACCTCCAACGGAGACTTCCAAGAGACCCAGTACTTC. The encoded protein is CATSNGDFQETQYF.

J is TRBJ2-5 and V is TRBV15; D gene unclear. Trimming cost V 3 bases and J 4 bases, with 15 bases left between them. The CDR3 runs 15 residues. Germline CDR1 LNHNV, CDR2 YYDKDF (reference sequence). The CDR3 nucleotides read TGTGCCACCAGCAGCGTGACAAGCCCAAGAGAGACCCAGTACTTC. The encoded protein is CATSSVTSPRETQYF.

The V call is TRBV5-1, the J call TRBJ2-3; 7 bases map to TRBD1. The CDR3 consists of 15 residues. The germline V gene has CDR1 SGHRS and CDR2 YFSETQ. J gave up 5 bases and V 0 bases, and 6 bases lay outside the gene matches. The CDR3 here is CASSLARGQGDTQYF. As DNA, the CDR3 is TGCGCCAGCAGCTTGGCGAGGGGGCAGGGAGATACGCAGTATTTT.

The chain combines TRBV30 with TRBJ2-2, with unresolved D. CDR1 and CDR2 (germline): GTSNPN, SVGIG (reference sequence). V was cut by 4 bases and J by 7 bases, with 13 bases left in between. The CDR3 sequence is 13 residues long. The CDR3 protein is CAWTSTSGGELFF. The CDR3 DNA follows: TGTGCCTGGACATCCACGTCGGGCGGGGAGCTGTTTTTT. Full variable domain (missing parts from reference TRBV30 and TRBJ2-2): SQTIHQWPATLVQPVGSPLSLECTVEGTSNPNLYWYRQAAGRGLQLLFYSVGIGQISSEVPQNLSASRPQDRQFILSSKKLLLSDSGFYLCAWTSTSGGELFFGEGSRLTVL.

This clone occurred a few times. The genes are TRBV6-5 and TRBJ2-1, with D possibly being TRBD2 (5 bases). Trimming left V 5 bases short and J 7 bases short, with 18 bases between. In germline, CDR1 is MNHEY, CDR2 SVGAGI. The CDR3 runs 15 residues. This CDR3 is CASSPRRFGINEQFF. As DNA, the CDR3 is TGTGCCAGCAGTCCCCGACGGTTCGGGATTAATGAGCAGTTCTTC.

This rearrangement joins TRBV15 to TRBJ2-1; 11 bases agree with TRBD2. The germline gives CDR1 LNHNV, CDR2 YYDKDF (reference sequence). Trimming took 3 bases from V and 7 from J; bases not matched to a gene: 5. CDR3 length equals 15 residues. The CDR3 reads CATSRRLAGGNEQFF. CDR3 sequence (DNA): TGTGCCACCAGCAGGCGCTTAGCGGGAGGGAATGAGCAGTTCTTC.

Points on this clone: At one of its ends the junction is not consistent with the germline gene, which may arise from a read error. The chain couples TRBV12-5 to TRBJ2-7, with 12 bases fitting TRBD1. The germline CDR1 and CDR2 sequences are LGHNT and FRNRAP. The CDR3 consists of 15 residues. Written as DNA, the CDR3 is TGTGCTAGTGGTTTGGCAATGGGACAGGGGGCGCTCGGCCACTTC. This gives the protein CASGLAMGQGALGHF.

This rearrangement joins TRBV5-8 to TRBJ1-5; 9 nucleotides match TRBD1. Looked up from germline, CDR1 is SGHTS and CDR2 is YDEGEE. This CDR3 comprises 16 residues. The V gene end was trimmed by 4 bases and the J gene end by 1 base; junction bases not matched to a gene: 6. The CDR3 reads CASSLPTGGSNQPQHF. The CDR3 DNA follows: TGTGCCAGCAGCCTCCCGACAGGGGGGAGCAATCAGCCCCAGCATTTT.

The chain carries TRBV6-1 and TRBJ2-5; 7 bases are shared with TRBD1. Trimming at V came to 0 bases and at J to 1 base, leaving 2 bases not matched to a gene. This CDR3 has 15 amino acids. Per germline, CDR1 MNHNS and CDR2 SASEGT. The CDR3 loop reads CASSEAGTVQETQYF. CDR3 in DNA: TGTGCCAGCAGTGAAGCAGGGACAGTCCAAGAGACCCAGTACTTC.

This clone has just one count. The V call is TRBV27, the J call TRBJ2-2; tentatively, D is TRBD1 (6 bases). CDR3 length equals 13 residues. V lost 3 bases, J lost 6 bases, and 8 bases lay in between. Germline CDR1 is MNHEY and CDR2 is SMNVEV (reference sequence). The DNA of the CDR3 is TGTGCCAGCAGTTTCACAGGGCCCGGGGAGCTGTTTTTT. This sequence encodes CASSFTGPGELFF.

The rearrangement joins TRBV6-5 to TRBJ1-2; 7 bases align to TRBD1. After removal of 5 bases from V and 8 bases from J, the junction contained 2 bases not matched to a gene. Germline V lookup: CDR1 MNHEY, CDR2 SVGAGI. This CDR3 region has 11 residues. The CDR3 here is CASSTGVGYTF. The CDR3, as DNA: TGTGCCAGCAGTACAGGGGTCGGCTACACCTTC.

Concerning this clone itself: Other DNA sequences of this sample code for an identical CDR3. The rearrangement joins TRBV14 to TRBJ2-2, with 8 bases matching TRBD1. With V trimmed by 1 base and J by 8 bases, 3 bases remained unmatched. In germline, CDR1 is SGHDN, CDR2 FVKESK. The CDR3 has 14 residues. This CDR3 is CASSQVRGPGELFF. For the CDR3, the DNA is TGTGCCAGCAGCCAAGTCAGGGGGCCTGGGGAGCTGTTTTTT.

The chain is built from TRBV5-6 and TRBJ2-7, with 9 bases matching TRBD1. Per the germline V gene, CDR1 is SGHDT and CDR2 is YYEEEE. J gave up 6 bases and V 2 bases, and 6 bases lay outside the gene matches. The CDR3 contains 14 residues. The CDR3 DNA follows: TGTGCCAGCAGCTTCCAGGGGACAGGGTTCGAGCAGTACTTC. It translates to CASSFQGTGFEQYF.

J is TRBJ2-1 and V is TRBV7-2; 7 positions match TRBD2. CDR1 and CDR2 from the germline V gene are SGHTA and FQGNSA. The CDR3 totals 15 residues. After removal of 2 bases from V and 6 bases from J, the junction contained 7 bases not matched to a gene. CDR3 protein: CASSLSGKSGNEQFF. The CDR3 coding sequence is TGTGCCAGCAGCTTAAGCGGGAAAAGTGGCAATGAGCAGTTCTTC.

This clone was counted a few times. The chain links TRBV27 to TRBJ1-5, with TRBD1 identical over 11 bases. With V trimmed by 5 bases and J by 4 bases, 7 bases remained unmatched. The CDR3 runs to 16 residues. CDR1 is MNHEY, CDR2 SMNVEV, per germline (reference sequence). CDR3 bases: TGTGCCAGCAGTGCCGGGACAGGGGGGGAAAATCAGCCCCAGCATTTT. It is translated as CASSAGTGGENQPQHF.

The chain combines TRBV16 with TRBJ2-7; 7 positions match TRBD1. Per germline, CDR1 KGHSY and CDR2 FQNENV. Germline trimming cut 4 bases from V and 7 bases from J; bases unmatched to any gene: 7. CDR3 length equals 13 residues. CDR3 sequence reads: CASSRDTGVEQYF. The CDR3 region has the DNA TGTGCCAGCAGCCGAGACACAGGGGTGGAGCAGTACTTC.

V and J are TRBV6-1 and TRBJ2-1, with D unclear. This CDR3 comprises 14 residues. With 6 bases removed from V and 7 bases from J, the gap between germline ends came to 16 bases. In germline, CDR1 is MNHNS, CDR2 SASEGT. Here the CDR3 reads CASSAFLDRNEQFF. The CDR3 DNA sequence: TGTGCCAGCAGCGCCTTTCTCGATCGGAATGAGCAGTTCTTC.